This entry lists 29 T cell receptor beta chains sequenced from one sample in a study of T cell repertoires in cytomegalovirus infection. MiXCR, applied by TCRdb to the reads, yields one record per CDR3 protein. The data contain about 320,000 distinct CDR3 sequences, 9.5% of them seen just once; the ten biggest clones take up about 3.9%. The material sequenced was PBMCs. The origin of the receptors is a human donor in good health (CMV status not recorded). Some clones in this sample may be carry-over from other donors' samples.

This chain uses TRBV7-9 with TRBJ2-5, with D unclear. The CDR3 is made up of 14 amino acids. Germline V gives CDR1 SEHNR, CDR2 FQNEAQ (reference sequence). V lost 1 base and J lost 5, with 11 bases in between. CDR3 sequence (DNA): TGTGCCAGCAGCTTAGTTAGCCCGCGGGAGACCCAGTACTTC. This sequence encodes CASSLVSPRETQYF.

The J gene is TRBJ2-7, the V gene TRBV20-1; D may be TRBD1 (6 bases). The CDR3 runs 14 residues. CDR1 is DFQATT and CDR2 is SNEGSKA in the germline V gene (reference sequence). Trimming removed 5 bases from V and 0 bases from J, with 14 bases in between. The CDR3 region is CSALNLRGSYEQYF. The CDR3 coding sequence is TGCAGTGCTTTAAACCTCAGGGGCTCCTACGAGCAGTACTTC.

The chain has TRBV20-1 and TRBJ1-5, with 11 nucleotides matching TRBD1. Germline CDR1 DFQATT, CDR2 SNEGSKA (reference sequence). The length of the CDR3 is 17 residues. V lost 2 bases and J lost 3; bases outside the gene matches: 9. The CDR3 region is CSARQPGTGGINQPQHF. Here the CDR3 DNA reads TGCAGTGCTAGACAGCCTGGGACAGGGGGAATCAATCAGCCCCAGCATTTT.

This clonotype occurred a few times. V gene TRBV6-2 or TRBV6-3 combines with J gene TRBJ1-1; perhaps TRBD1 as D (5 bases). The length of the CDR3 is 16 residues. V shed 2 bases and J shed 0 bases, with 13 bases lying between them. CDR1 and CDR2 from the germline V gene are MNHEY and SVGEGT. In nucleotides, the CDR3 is TGTGCCAGCAGTTACGGACAAGACAGCATGAACACTGAAGCTTTCTTT. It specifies CASSYGQDSMNTEAFF.

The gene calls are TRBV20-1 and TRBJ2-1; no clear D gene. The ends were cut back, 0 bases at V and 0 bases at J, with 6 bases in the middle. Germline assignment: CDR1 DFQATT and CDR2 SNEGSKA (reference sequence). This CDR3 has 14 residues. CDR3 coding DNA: TGCAGTGCTAGAGACATGAGCTCCTACAATGAGCAGTTCTTC. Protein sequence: CSARDMSSYNEQFF.

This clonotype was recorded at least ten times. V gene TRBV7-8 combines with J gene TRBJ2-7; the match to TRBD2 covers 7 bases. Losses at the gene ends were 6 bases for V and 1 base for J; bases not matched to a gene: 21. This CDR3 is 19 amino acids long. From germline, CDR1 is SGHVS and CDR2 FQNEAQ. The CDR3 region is CASRITHGGGTETSYEQYF. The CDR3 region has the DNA TGTGCCAGCAGAATAACCCATGGGGGGGGGACGGAAACATCCTACGAGCAGTACTTC.

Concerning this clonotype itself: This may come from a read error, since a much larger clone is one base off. In nucleotides, the CDR3 is TGTGCCAACAACCCGGGACTAGCGGGAGGTGGGGGGGGCGAGCAGTACTTC. Amino acids: CANNPGLAGGGGGEQYF. This rearrangement joins TRBV6-6 to TRBJ2-7; 15 bases line up with TRBD2. Germline V gene sequence: CDR1 MNHNY, CDR2 SVGAGI (reference sequence). After removal of 10 bases from V and 6 bases from J, the junction contained 16 bases not matched to a gene. The CDR3 has 17 residues.

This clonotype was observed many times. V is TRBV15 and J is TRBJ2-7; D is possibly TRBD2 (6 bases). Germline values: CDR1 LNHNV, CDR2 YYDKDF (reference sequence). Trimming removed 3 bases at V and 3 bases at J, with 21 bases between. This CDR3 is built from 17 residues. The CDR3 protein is CATSSLPTRGTHYEQYF. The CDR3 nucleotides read TGTGCCACCAGCAGTCTCCCAACGCGCGGGACTCACTACGAGCAGTACTTC.

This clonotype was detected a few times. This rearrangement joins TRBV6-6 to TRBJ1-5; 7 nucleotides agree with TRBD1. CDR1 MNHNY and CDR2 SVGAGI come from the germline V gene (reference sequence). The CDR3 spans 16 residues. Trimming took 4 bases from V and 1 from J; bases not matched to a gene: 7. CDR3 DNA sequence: TGTGCCAGCAGTTCCCCCCGGGACAGCAGCAATCAGCCCCAGCATTTT. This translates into CASSSPRDSSNQPQHF.

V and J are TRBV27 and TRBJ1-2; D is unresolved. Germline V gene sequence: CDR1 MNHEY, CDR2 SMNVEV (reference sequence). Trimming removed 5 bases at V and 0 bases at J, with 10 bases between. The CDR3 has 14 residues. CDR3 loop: CASSPKASNYGYTF. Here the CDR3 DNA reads TGTGCCAGCAGTCCCAAGGCTTCTAACTATGGCTACACCTTC.

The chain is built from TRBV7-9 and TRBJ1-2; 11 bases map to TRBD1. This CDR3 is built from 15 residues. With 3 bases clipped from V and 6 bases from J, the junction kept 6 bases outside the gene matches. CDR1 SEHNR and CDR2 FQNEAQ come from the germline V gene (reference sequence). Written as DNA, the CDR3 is TGTGCCAGCAGCTTTGGACAGGGGGCCTCCGATGGCTACACCTTC. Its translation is CASSFGQGASDGYTF. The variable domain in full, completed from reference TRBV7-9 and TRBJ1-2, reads DTGVSQNPRHKITKRGQNVTFRCDPISEHNRLYWYRQTLGQGPEFLTYFQNEAQLEKSRLLSDRFSAERPKGSFSTLEIQRTEQGDSAMYLCASSFGQGASDGYTFGSGTRLTVV.

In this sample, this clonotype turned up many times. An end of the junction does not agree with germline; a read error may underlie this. CDR3 sequence: CASSFSGSF. Written as DNA, the CDR3 is TGTGCCAGCAGCTTTTCGGGATCCTTC. V gene TRBV7-2 combines with J gene TRBJ1-2; unclear D gene. The CDR3 is 9 residues long. Germline V gene lookup returns CDR1 SGHTA and CDR2 FQGNSA.

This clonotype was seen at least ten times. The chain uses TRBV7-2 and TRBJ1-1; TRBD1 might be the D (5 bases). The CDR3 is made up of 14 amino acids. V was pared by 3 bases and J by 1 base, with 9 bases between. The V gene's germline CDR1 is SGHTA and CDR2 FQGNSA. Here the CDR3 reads CASSFGGGNTEAFF. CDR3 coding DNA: TGTGCCAGCAGCTTTGGGGGGGGGAACACTGAAGCTTTCTTT.

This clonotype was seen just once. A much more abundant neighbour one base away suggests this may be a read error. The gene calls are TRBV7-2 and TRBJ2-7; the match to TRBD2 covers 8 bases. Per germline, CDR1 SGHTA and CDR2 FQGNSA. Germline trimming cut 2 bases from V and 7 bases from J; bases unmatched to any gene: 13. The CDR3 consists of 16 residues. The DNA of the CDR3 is TGTGCCAGCAGCTTAAACGCGCGGGAGGCCGGGGGTGAGCAGTACTTC. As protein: CASSLNAREAGGEQYF.

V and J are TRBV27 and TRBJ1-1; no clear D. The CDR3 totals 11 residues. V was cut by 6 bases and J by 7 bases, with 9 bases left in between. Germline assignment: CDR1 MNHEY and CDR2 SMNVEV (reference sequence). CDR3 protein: CASRVQDEAFF. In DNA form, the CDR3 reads TGTGCCAGCAGGGTACAAGATGAAGCTTTCTTT.

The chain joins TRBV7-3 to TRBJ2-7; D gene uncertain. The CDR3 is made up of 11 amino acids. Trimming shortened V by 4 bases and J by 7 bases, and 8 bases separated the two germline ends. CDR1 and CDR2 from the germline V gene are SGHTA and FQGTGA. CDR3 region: CASSYGPEQYF. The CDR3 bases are TGTGCCAGCAGCTACGGACCAGAGCAGTACTTC.

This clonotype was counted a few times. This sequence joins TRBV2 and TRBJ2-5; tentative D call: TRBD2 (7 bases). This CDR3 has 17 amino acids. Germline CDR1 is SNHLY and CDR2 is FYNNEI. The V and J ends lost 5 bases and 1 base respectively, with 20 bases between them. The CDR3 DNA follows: TGTGCCAGCAGTAAACCCGAGGGGGGGAGGGCCCAAGAGACCCAGTACTTC. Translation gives CASSKPEGGRAQETQYF.

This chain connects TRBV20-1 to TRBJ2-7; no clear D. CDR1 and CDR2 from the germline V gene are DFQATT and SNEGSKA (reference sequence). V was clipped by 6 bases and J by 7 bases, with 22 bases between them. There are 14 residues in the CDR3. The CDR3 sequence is CSALYTVAFQEQYF. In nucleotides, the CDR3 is TGCAGTGCCCTCTATACGGTGGCCTTTCAAGAGCAGTACTTC.

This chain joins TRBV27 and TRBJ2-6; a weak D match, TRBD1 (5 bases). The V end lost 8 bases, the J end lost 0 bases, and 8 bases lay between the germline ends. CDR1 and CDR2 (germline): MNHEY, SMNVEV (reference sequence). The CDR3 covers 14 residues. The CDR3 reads CASGAYSGANVLTF. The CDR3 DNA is TGTGCCAGCGGGGCCTACTCTGGGGCCAACGTCCTGACTTTC.

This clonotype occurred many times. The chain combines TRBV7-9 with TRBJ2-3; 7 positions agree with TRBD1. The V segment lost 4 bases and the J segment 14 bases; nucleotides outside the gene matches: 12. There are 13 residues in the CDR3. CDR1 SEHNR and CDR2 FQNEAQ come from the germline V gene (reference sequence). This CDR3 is CASSSTGVDGGYF. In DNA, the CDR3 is TGTGCCAGCAGCTCTACAGGGGTCGACGGCGGGTATTTT.

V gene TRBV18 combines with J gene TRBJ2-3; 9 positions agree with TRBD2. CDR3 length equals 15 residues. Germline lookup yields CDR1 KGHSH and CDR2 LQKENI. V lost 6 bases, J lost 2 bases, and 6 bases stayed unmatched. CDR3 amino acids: CASSQLAGDTDTQYF. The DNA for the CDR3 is TGTGCCAGCTCTCAATTAGCGGGGGACACAGATACGCAGTATTTT.

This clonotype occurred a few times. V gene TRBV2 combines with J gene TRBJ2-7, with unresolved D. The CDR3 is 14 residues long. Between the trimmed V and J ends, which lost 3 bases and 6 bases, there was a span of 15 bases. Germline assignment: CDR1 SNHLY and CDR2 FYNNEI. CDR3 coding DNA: TGTGCCAGCAGTGAGAAACTGAAGGGTGGCGAGCAGTACTTC. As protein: CASSEKLKGGEQYF.

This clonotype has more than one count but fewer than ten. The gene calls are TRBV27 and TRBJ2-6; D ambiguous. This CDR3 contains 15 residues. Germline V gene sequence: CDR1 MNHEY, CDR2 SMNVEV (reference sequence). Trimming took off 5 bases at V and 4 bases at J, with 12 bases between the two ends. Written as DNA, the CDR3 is TGTGCCAGCAGTCCCTGGTTTACCGGGGCCAACGTCCTGACTTTC. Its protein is CASSPWFTGANVLTF. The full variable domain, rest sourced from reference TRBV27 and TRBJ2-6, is EAQVTQNPRYLITVTGKKLTVTCSQNMNHEYMSWYRQDPGLGLRQIYYSMNVEVTDKGDVPEGYKVSRKEKRNFPLILESPSPNQTSLYFCASSPWFTGANVLTFGAGSRLTVL.

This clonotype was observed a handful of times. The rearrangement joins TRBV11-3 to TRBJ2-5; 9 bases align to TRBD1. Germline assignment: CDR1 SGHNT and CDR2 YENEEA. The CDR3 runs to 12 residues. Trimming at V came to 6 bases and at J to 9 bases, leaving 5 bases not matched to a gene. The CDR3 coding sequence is TGTGCCAGCAGTACAGGGGGCGCTCCCCAGTACTTC. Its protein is CASSTGGAPQYF.

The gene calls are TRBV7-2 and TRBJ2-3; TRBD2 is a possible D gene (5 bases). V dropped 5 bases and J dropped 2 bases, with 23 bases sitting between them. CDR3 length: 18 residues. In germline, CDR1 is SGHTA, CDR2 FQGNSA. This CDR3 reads CASSDGVAREDYTDTQYF. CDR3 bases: TGTGCCAGCAGCGATGGGGTAGCGAGAGAGGATTACACAGATACGCAGTATTTT.

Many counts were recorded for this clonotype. This CDR3 is CATSEKHWTNHLYNEQFF. DNA of the CDR3: TGTGCCACCAGTGAGAAGCATTGGACGAATCACCTTTACAATGAGCAGTTCTTC. The chain recombines TRBV24-1 with TRBJ2-1, with D uncertain. Germline loops: CDR1 KGHDR, CDR2 SFDVKD. V dropped 4 bases and J dropped 4 bases, with 22 bases sitting between them. This CDR3 contains 18 residues.

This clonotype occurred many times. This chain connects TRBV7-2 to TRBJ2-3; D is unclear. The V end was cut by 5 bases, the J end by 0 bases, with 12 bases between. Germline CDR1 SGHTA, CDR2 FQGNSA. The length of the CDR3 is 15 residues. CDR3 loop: CASSPTRASTDTQYF. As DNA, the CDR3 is TGTGCCAGCAGCCCAACAAGGGCTAGCACAGATACGCAGTATTTT.

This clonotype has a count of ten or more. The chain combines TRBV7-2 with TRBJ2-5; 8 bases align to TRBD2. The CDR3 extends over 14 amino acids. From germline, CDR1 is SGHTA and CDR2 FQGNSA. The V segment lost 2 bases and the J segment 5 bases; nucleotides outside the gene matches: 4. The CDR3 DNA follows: TGTGCCAGCAGCTTACAGCGGGAGATGGAGACCCAGTACTTC. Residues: CASSLQREMETQYF.

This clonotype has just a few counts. In DNA, the CDR3 is TGTGCCAGCAGCTTTCTACAGACAAACCAAGAGACCCAGTACTTC. Translated: CASSFLQTNQETQYF. The J gene is TRBJ2-5, the V gene TRBV7-3; no clear D gene. This CDR3 spans 15 amino acids. The V end lost 3 bases, the J end lost 0 bases, and 11 bases lay between the germline ends. Looked up from germline, CDR1 is SGHTA and CDR2 is FQGTGA. The entire variable domain, with the rest obtained from reference TRBV7-3 and TRBJ2-5, is as follows: GAGVSQTPSNKVTEKGKYVELRCDPISGHTALYWYRQSLGQGPEFLIYFQGTGAADDSGLPNDRFFAVRPEGSVSTLKIQRTERGDSAVYLCASSFLQTNQETQYFGPGTRLLVL.